Following are 26 T cell receptor beta chains from one sample sequenced in a study of siplizumab effects on memory and regulatory T cells. Libraries were prepared by immunoSEQ multiplex PCR; TCRdb keeps only in-frame clonotypes and omits some of them. The data hold approximately 56,000 clones, with 95% to 98% observed a single time. The sample consisted of naive CD8+ T cells sorted from blood. These receptors originate from a human donor in good health.

This chain connects TRBV12-5 to TRBJ2-1; TRBD1 agrees at 7 bases. The CDR3 loop spans 16 amino acids. CDR1 and CDR2 from the germline V gene are LGHNT and FRNRAP. The ends lost 2 bases at V and 10 bases at J; junction bases unmatched: 14. The DNA of the CDR3 is TGTGCTAGTGGTTTGACAGGGGAAATAAGGGGAGCGGAGCAGTTCTTC. Translation: CASGLTGEIRGAEQFF.

The chain employs TRBV27 and TRBJ1-1; D is unresolved. CDR3 size: 15 residues. Deletions cut 2 bases from V and 0 bases from J, with 10 bases between. Per germline, CDR1 MNHEY and CDR2 SMNVEV (reference sequence). Here the CDR3 reads CASSLMAPMNTEAFF. As DNA, the CDR3 is TGTGCCAGCAGTTTAATGGCACCAATGAACACTGAAGCTTTCTTT.

The V and J genes are TRBV11-2 and TRBJ2-7; 8 bases match TRBD2. V dropped 5 bases and J dropped 6; count of bases not matched to a gene: 12. The CDR3 is 15 amino acids. The germline gives CDR1 SGHAT, CDR2 FQNNGV. The CDR3 loop is CASSPTQGAGVEQYF. The CDR3 nucleotides are TGTGCCAGCAGCCCCACCCAGGGAGCGGGAGTCGAGCAGTACTTC.

J is TRBJ2-4 and V is TRBV19; TRBD1 agrees at 8 bases. CDR3 length: 15 residues. Germline loops: CDR1 LNHDA, CDR2 SQIVND (reference sequence). Trimming took 4 bases from V and 2 from J; bases not matched to a gene: 4. CDR3 DNA: TGTGCCAGTAGTAAAACAGGGGGTTCCAAAAACATTCAGTACTTC. Its translation: CASSKTGGSKNIQYF. The variable domain in full, with the rest retrieved from reference TRBV19 and TRBJ2-4, is DGGITQSPKYLFRKEGQNVTLSCEQNLNHDAMYWYRQDPGQGLRLIYYSQIVNDFQKGDIAEGYSVSREKKESFPLTVTSAQKNPTAFYLCASSKTGGSKNIQYFGAGTRLSVL.

The chain combines TRBV7-6 with TRBJ2-1; the match to TRBD2 covers 8 bases. Germline CDR1 and CDR2: SGHVS and FNYEAQ. The CDR3 contains 13 residues. J was trimmed by 9 bases and V by 5 bases; bases with no gene match: 6. The CDR3 region is CASSPGLALEQFF. Written as DNA, the CDR3 is TGTGCCAGCAGCCCCGGACTAGCACTTGAGCAGTTCTTC.

This clone is a singleton in its sample. The CDR3 region is CASSPGGEDADTQYF. CDR3 in DNA: TGTGCCAGCTCACCTGGCGGGGAGGATGCAGATACGCAGTATTTT. This chain connects TRBV18 to TRBJ2-3; D is possibly TRBD2 (6 bases). Germline values: CDR1 KGHSH, CDR2 LQKENI. There are 15 residues in the CDR3. The V end lost 3 bases, the J end lost 4 bases, and 14 bases lay between the germline ends.

The rearrangement joins TRBV19 to TRBJ2-2; a possible D gene is TRBD1 (5 bases). The CDR3 is 13 residues long. With 8 bases removed from V and 6 bases from J, the gap between germline ends came to 13 bases. CDR1 LNHDA and CDR2 SQIVND come from the germline V gene (reference sequence). The CDR3 protein is CASVTTGPGELFF. CDR3 bases: TGTGCCAGTGTAACTACAGGTCCCGGGGAGCTGTTTTTT.

This chain joins TRBV15 and TRBJ2-7, with 10 bases that match TRBD1. Germline V lookup: CDR1 LNHNV, CDR2 YYDKDF (reference sequence). The junction had 7 bases not matched to a gene; V was cut back by 5 bases and J by 6 bases. The CDR3 runs 14 residues. CDR3 coding DNA: TGTGCCACCAGCCACCGGGACAGGGGATCCGAGCAGTACTTC. This sequence encodes CATSHRDRGSEQYF.

The J gene is TRBJ1-4, the V gene TRBV9, with D perhaps matching TRBD1 (5 bases). V shed 4 bases and J shed 14 bases, with 15 bases lying between them. CDR1 and CDR2 from the germline V gene are SGDLS and YYNGEE. This CDR3 region has 12 residues. The DNA of the CDR3 is TGTGCCAGCAGCCGGGACCAGACTCTTCTGTTTTTT. Residues: CASSRDQTLLFF. The variable domain in full, completed from reference TRBV9 and TRBJ1-4, reads DSGVTQTPKHLITATGQRVTLRCSPRSGDLSVYWYQQSLDQGLQFLIQYYNGEERAKGNILERFSAQQFPDLHSELNLSSLELGDSALYFCASSRDQTLLFFGSGTQLSVL.

The chain recombines TRBV4-3 with TRBJ2-7; 8 positions match TRBD1. The germline gives CDR1 LGHNA, CDR2 YSLEER. The CDR3 runs 15 residues. Trimming took 1 base from V and 2 from J; bases not matched to a gene: 4. DNA for the CDR3: TGCGCCAGCAGCCAAGGACAGGGGAGTCCCTACGAGCAGTACTTC. It yields the protein CASSQGQGSPYEQYF.

V and J are TRBV5-1 and TRBJ2-1, with TRBD2 identical over 9 bases. This CDR3 spans 16 amino acids. Germline CDR1 is SGHRS and CDR2 is YFSETQ. Trimming took 5 bases from V and 2 from J; bases not matched to a gene: 8. CDR3 coding DNA: TGCGCCAGCAGTTATAGCGGGAGTACGACCTACAATGAGCAGTTCTTC. Translation: CASSYSGSTTYNEQFF.

This clone was seen once. J is TRBJ2-1 and V is TRBV4-2, with TRBD2 matching over 10 bases. V lost 1 base to trimming and J lost 7 bases; unmatched junction nucleotides: 7. The CDR3 has 16 amino acids. CDR1 LGHNA and CDR2 YNFKEQ come from the germline V gene. The CDR3 loop reads CASSQAVGTSENEQFF. CDR3 sequence (DNA): TGTGCCAGCAGCCAAGCTGTAGGGACTAGCGAGAATGAGCAGTTCTTC.

V and J are TRBV9 and TRBJ2-3; D not resolved. The V and J ends lost 3 bases and 1 base respectively, with 9 bases between them. The V gene's germline CDR1 is SGDLS and CDR2 YYNGEE. The length of the CDR3 is 14 residues. The CDR3 DNA follows: TGTGCCAGCAGCGCCGCCGGAGGCACAGATACGCAGTATTTT. Protein product: CASSAAGGTDTQYF.

This clone appeared a single time. The V and J genes are TRBV19 and TRBJ2-7; D is undetermined. The CDR3 spans 13 residues. CDR1 and CDR2 from the germline V gene are LNHDA and SQIVND (reference sequence). V lost 7 bases, J lost 0 bases, and 10 bases lay in between. CDR3 sequence: CASKPRSSYEQYF. The CDR3 DNA reads TGTGCCAGTAAGCCCCGATCCTCCTACGAGCAGTACTTC.

The rearrangement links TRBV28 to TRBJ2-3; D ambiguous. The V end was cut by 3 bases, the J end by 4 bases, with 2 bases between. Germline values: CDR1 MDHEN, CDR2 SYDVKM. There are 11 residues in the CDR3. The CDR3 DNA reads as TGTGCCAGCAGTTTTTCAGATACGCAGTATTTT. It translates to CASSFSDTQYF. The whole variable domain, remainder taken from reference TRBV28 and TRBJ2-3, is DVKVTQSSRYLVKRTGEKVFLECVQDMDHENMFWYRQDPGLGLRLIYFSYDVKMKEKGDIPEGYSVSREKKERFSLILESASTNQTSMYLCASSFSDTQYFGPGTRLTVL.

J is TRBJ2-2 and V is TRBV29-1; TRBD1 is a possible D gene (6 bases). The CDR3 totals 14 residues. V was shortened by 3 bases and J by 4 bases, with 12 bases between the two germline ends. Germline V gene sequence: CDR1 SQVTM, CDR2 ANQGSEA. In DNA form, the CDR3 reads TGCAGCGTTGATAGTCAGGGGAGCACCGGGGAGCTGTTTTTT. This sequence encodes CSVDSQGSTGELFF.

This clone was observed once. The chain has TRBV9 and TRBJ1-1, with TRBD1 as a possible D gene (5 bases). Trimming shortened V by 4 bases and J by 1 base, and 14 bases separated the two germline ends. Germline assignment: CDR1 SGDLS and CDR2 YYNGEE. The CDR3 loop spans 15 amino acids. The DNA for the CDR3 is TGTGCCAGCAGCCCATCGGGAGGGGAGAACACTGAAGCTTTCTTT. It encodes CASSPSGGENTEAFF. The whole variable domain, remainder taken from reference TRBV9 and TRBJ1-1, is DSGVTQTPKHLITATGQRVTLRCSPRSGDLSVYWYQQSLDQGLQFLIQYYNGEERAKGNILERFSAQQFPDLHSELNLSSLELGDSALYFCASSPSGGENTEAFFGQGTRLTVV.

As DNA, the CDR3 is TGCGCCAGCAGCCGATCAGGACTAGCGGACACAGATACGCAGTATTTT. The encoded protein is CASSRSGLADTDTQYF. The rearrangement uses TRBV4-1 and TRBJ2-3; TRBD2 matches at 10 bases. The CDR3 is 16 residues long. V shed 4 bases, J shed 2 bases, and the junction held 6 bases outside the gene matches. Per germline, CDR1 MGHRA and CDR2 YSYEKL.

The chain employs TRBV27 and TRBJ2-3, with 14 bases aligning to TRBD2. Trimming took 5 bases from V and 4 from J; bases not matched to a gene: 11. This CDR3 region has 18 residues. Germline values: CDR1 MNHEY, CDR2 SMNVEV (reference sequence). Here the CDR3 reads CASSLGLAGALRADTQYF. The CDR3 DNA reads TGTGCCAGCAGTCTGGGACTAGCGGGAGCCCTACGAGCAGATACGCAGTATTTT.

This chain uses TRBV6-5 with TRBJ1-3, with 7 bases identical to TRBD1. CDR1 is MNHEY, CDR2 SVGAGI, per germline. This CDR3 has 14 residues. Losses at the gene ends were 6 bases for V and 4 bases for J; bases not matched to a gene: 6. CDR3 residues: CASRVTGAGNTIYF. As DNA, the CDR3 is TGTGCCAGCAGAGTAACAGGGGCGGGAAACACCATATATTTT.

The chain carries TRBV6-1 and TRBJ2-3; D call uncertain. The V gene's germline CDR1 is MNHNS and CDR2 SASEGT. This CDR3 contains 15 residues. Deletions cut 0 bases from V and 0 bases from J, with 7 bases between. The CDR3 sequence: CASSEARSSTDTQYF. DNA of the CDR3: TGTGCCAGCAGTGAAGCGCGCAGTAGCACAGATACGCAGTATTTT.

This clone was seen a single time. The gene calls are TRBV7-3 and TRBJ2-1; 7 bases fit TRBD2. Trimming at V came to 2 bases and at J to 4 bases, leaving 5 bases not matched to a gene. CDR1 is SGHTA and CDR2 is FQGTGA in the germline V gene. This CDR3 has 15 residues. CDR3 sequence (DNA): TGTGCCAGCAGCTTACGGCCTAGCGGATACAATGAGCAGTTCTTC. Protein product: CASSLRPSGYNEQFF.

The chain has TRBV7-2 and TRBJ2-7; D is unresolved. Germline assignment: CDR1 SGHTA and CDR2 FQGNSA. The CDR3 covers 13 residues. The V end lost 1 base, the J end lost 4 bases, and 8 bases lay between the germline ends. CDR3 sequence reads: CASSLVRTYEQYF. CDR3 DNA: TGTGCCAGCAGCTTAGTCCGGACGTACGAGCAGTACTTC.

This sequence joins TRBV9 and TRBJ2-1, with 12 bases identical to TRBD2. CDR1 SGDLS and CDR2 YYNGEE come from the germline V gene. The J segment lost 4 bases and the V segment lost 3 bases, leaving 5 bases of the junction unmatched. The CDR3 covers 16 residues. DNA of the CDR3: TGTGCCAGCAGCGCGACTAGCGGGAGTGGTTACAATGAGCAGTTCTTC. Translating it yields CASSATSGSGYNEQFF.

The chain has TRBV7-9 and TRBJ1-1; D is unresolved. CDR1 SEHNR and CDR2 FQNEAQ come from the germline V gene (reference sequence). The ends were cut back, 1 base at V and 1 base at J, with 7 bases in the middle. The CDR3 is 14 residues long. This CDR3 is CASSLVPSNTEAFF. For the CDR3, the DNA is TGTGCCAGCAGCTTAGTACCGTCGAACACTGAAGCTTTCTTT.

The genes are TRBV4-1 and TRBJ2-2; D gene unclear. The V gene lost 0 bases and the J gene lost 0 bases, with 5 bases spanning the gap. Germline-derived CDR1 and CDR2 are MGHRA and YSYEKL. CDR3 length equals 15 residues. The CDR3 region has the DNA TGCGCCAGCAGCCAAGAAAGGGCGAACACCGGGGAGCTGTTTTTT. Translated, it gives CASSQERANTGELFF.